These T cell receptor beta chains were read from a single sample in a study of spatial heterogeneity in lung cancer. Via MiXCR, TCRdb re-called the 5' RACE reads, giving one row per CDR3 protein. The sample shows over 14,000 distinct CDR3 sequences, roughly a tenth of them seen only once. This specimen consisted of PBMCs, obtained at surgery. Receptors originate from a male donor with early-stage non-small cell lung cancer. CDR3s include the opening cysteine and the closing phenylalanine or tryptophan. D genes are given only for firm matches. The size field is filled for only some rows; it gives once, few, many or a size class.

clone size	CDR3 length	D gene	V gene	J gene	CDR3 DNA	CDR3 protein
many	12	TRBD2	TRBV20-1	TRBJ2-2	TGCAGTGCCGGGGGGGGCACCGGGGAGCTGTTTTTT	CSAGGGTGELFF
many	16	TRBD1	TRBV12-3/TRBV12-4	TRBJ1-4	TGTGCCAGCATCCAGTCAAGACAGGGGGGGCATGAAAAACTGTTTTTT	CASIQSRQGGHEKLFF
many	12	.	TRBV28	TRBJ2-3	TGTGCCAGCAGTTTAAGACAGCTCACGCAGTATTTT	CASSLRQLTQYF
many	15	.	TRBV4-1	TRBJ2-7	TGCGCCAGCAGCGTGGAGAGCGGGCGGAGGGGCGAGCAGTACTTC	CASSVESGRRGEQYF
many	15	.	TRBV24-1	TRBJ1-2	TGTGCCACCAGTGATCCGAGGCCAGGGTCGAGTGACTACACCTTC	CATSDPRPGSSDYTF
many	14	TRBD2	TRBV6-2/TRBV6-3	TRBJ2-5	TGTGCCAGCAGTCCGGGACTAGGCGGAGAGACCCAGTACTTC	CASSPGLGGETQYF
many	15	TRBD2	TRBV7-6	TRBJ2-7	TGTGCCAGCAGCTTGACTAGCGGGAGCTCCTACGAGCAGTACTTC	CASSLTSGSSYEQYF
many	12	.	TRBV18	TRBJ2-7	TGTGCCAGCTCACCACAACAGGGCGAGCAGTACTTC	CASSPQQGEQYF
medium-sized	18	TRBD1	TRBV11-2	TRBJ1-5	TGTGCCAGCAGCTCGAGTACATCAAGCACAGGGGACAATCAGCCCCAGCATTTT	CASSSSTSSTGDNQPQHF
many	13	.	TRBV20-1	TRBJ1-2	TGCAGTGCTAGATGGGATGTCGGCTATGGCTACACCTTC	CSARWDVGYGYTF
many	15	.	TRBV29-1	TRBJ2-1	TGCAGCGTTGAAGAGGCGACTAGCAGGGGGAATGAGCAGTTCTTC	CSVEEATSRGNEQFF
.	12	.	TRBV29-1	TRBJ1-2	TGCAGCGTTGAGAGGGGCGTTCTCGGCTACACCTTC	CSVERGVLGYTF
.	16	TRBD1	TRBV24-1	TRBJ2-3	TGTGCCACCAGTGATGAACAGGGGGCGCGGGGAGATACGCAGTATTTT	CATSDEQGARGDTQYF
many	13	.	TRBV5-1	TRBJ2-1	TGCGCCAGCGGGGTGGACAGAAACAATGAGCAGTTCTTC	CASGVDRNNEQFF
many	13	TRBD1	TRBV29-1	TRBJ2-2	TGCAGCGCGGGGACAGGACGAACCGGGGAGCTGTTTTTT	CSAGTGRTGELFF
many	16	.	TRBV20-1	TRBJ2-2	TGCAGTGCTAGATCGAGCGTCGGAGGGGGTCACGGGGAGCTGTTTTTT	CSARSSVGGGHGELFF
many	11	.	TRBV5-8	TRBJ1-2	TGTGCCAGCAGCTTGCTACGAGGCTACACCTTC	CASSLLRGYTF
many	16	.	TRBV12-5	TRBJ2-1	TGTGCTAGTGGTTTTATCGGGGGCCAAGTTTACAATGAGCAGTTCTTC	CASGFIGGQVYNEQFF
many	15	.	TRBV7-9	TRBJ2-5	TGTGCCAGCAGCCGGGAGACAGGGCTCCAAGAGACCCAGTACTTC	CASSRETGLQETQYF
many	14	.	TRBV10-3	TRBJ1-3	TGTGCCTCCGCACTAACAGCCTCTGGAAACACCATATATTTT	CASALTASGNTIYF
medium-sized	19	TRBD2	TRBV29-1	TRBJ2-5	TGCAGCGTTGAAGATGGGACTAGCGGGAGTAAGGGTTCGCAAGAGACCCAGTACTTC	CSVEDGTSGSKGSQETQYF
.	14	TRBD1	TRBV28	TRBJ1-1	TGTGCCAGCAGGCGGGACAGGGTGAACACTGAAGCTTTCTTT	CASRRDRVNTEAFF
.	12	.	TRBV2	TRBJ2-1	TGTGCCAGCAGCGGCTCTAGGACTGAGCAGTTCTTC	CASSGSRTEQFF
many	13	.	TRBV27	TRBJ2-5	TGTGCCAGCAGTTGGAGGGGACAAGAGACCCAGTACTTC	CASSWRGQETQYF
few	14	TRBD1	TRBV6-2/TRBV6-3	TRBJ1-1	TGTGCCAGCAGTATGGGACAGACCTACACTGAAGCTTTCTTT	CASSMGQTYTEAFF
.	15	.	TRBV29-1	TRBJ2-1	TGCAGCGTTGAAGCCCGACAGGTAACCTACAATGAGCAGTTCTTC	CSVEARQVTYNEQFF
many	11	.	TRBV20-1	TRBJ2-3	TGCAGTGCCGCGCCCACAGATACGCAGTATTTT	CSAAPTDTQYF
many	13	.	TRBV7-9	TRBJ2-7	TGTGCCAGCAGCTCCCAGGAGGGTTCCGAGCAGTACTTC	CASSSQEGSEQYF
.	16	.	TRBV4-3	TRBJ2-1	TGCGCCAGCAGCCGAGCTCGCTCCAGCTCCTACAATGAGCAGTTCTTC	CASSRARSSSYNEQFF
many	14	.	TRBV28	TRBJ1-1	TGTGCCAGCAGTTTATTAGGGGCGGGGTCAGGAGCTTTCTTT	CASSLLGAGSGAFF
many	13	.	TRBV20-1	TRBJ2-7	TGCAGTGCCAAGGGGGTTAGCTCCTACGAGCAGTACTTC	CSAKGVSSYEQYF
many	13	.	TRBV29-1	TRBJ2-7	TGCAGCGCTTTATCGGGGCTCTCCTACGAGCAGTACTTC	CSALSGLSYEQYF
medium-sized	14	TRBD1	TRBV28	TRBJ1-6	TGTGCCAGCAGCCCGACAGGGACCAATTCACCCCTCCACTTT	CASSPTGTNSPLHF
many	16	.	TRBV28	TRBJ1-2	TGTGCCAGCAGGTCTACGGGACACCGACGCTTCTATGGCTACACCTTC	CASRSTGHRRFYGYTF
many	14	.	TRBV7-8	TRBJ2-1	TGTGCCAGCAGCTTACAGGGCTCCTACAATGAGCAGTTCTTC	CASSLQGSYNEQFF